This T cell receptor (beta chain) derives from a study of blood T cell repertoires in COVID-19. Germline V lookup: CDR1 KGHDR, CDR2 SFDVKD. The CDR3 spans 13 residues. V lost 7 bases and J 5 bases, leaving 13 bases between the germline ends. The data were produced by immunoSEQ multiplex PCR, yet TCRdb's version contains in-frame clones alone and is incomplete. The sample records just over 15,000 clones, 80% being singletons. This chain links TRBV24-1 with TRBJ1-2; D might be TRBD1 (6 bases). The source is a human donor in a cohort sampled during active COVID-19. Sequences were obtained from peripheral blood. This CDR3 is CATRKTGLYGYTF. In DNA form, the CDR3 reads TGTGCCACCAGAAAGACAGGTTTATATGGCTACACCTTC.